Shown below are 6 T cell receptor beta chains from a single sample sequenced in a study of T-cell memory formation after mild COVID-19. Using its own MiXCR run on the 5' RACE reads, TCRdb lists one record per CDR3 protein. The profile shows about 560,000 distinct CDR3 sequences, less than 25% of them singletons. Sequencing was performed on PBMCs or a T cell subset sorted from them (not recorded which). All receptors come from an adult woman who had mild COVID-19 (a few samples of this study predate the infection). Cell type and time point are not known.

The rearrangement joins TRBV15 to TRBJ1-5; a possible D gene is TRBD1 (6 bases). The CDR3 totals 16 residues. V was pared by 7 bases and J by 4 bases, with 20 bases between. Germline CDR1 LNHNV, CDR2 YYDKDF (reference sequence). CDR3 amino acids: CATTDVKVTGNQPQHF. The CDR3 DNA is TGTGCCACCACCGACGTCAAGGTTACAGGGAATCAGCCCCAGCATTTT. The full variable domain, in which reference TRBV15 and TRBJ1-5 provide the parts outside the CDR3, is DAMVIQNPRYQVTQFGKPVTLSCSQTLNHNVMYWYQQKSSQAPKLLFHYYDKDFNNEADTPDNFQSRRPNTSFCFLDIRSPGLGDTAMYLCATTDVKVTGNQPQHFGDGTRLSIL.

The table lists this clonotype with a few counts. The rearrangement uses TRBV20-1 and TRBJ2-5, with 7 bases fitting TRBD1. The germline V gene encodes CDR1 DFQATT and CDR2 SNEGSKA (reference sequence). This CDR3 contains 14 residues. V lost 2 bases and J lost 7; bases outside the gene matches: 10. The DNA for the CDR3 is TGCAGTGCTAGACCAGGACAGGCCAGTGGGACCCAGTACTTC. It translates to CSARPGQASGTQYF.

This clonotype turned up a few times. V is TRBV7-9 and J is TRBJ1-2; D may be TRBD1 (6 bases). Trimming left V 2 bases short and J 0 bases short, with 10 bases between. From germline, CDR1 is SEHNR and CDR2 FQNEAQ (reference sequence). There are 15 residues in the CDR3. CDR3 sequence reads: CASSLSTGTNYGYTF. CDR3 nucleotides: TGTGCCAGCAGCTTATCAACAGGGACTAACTATGGCTACACCTTC. Together with reference TRBV7-9 and TRBJ1-2, the CDR3 gives the full variable domain: DTGVSQNPRHKITKRGQNVTFRCDPISEHNRLYWYRQTLGQGPEFLTYFQNEAQLEKSRLLSDRFSAERPKGSFSTLEIQRTEQGDSAMYLCASSLSTGTNYGYTFGSGTRLTVV.

The V call is TRBV4-3, the J call TRBJ2-7, with a tentative D call TRBD1 (6 bases). Trimming left V 5 bases short and J 2 bases short, with 19 bases between. Germline loops: CDR1 LGHNA, CDR2 YSLEER. The CDR3 runs to 16 residues. The CDR3 DNA sequence: TGCGCCAGCAGCAAAAGGTCGGACAGCCCAACCTACGAGCAGTACTTC. Amino acid sequence: CASSKRSDSPTYEQYF.

The J gene is TRBJ1-2, the V gene TRBV18; D gene unclear. This CDR3 is built from 13 residues. Germline values: CDR1 KGHSH, CDR2 LQKENI. Trimming shortened V by 3 bases and J by 8 bases, and 13 bases separated the two germline ends. The chain's CDR3 is CASSPDGRGGYTF. CDR3 coding DNA: TGTGCCAGCTCACCGGACGGTCGGGGAGGCTACACCTTC.

This clonotype was found many times. The chain couples TRBV29-1 to TRBJ2-2, with 10 bases matching TRBD2. Germline values: CDR1 SQVTM, CDR2 ANQGSEA. Losses at the gene ends were 3 bases for V and 4 bases for J; bases not matched to a gene: 8. The CDR3 contains 16 residues. CDR3 amino acids: CSVDSSSGSSTGELFF. As DNA, the CDR3 is TGCAGCGTTGATTCCTCTAGCGGGAGTTCCACCGGGGAGCTGTTTTTT.